The 19 T cell receptor beta chains given below trace back to one sample, sequenced in a study of blood T cell repertoires in COVID-19. This table comes from immunoSEQ multiplex PCR, and its TCRdb copy is limited to in-frame clones, with some not included. The profile shows more than 130,000 clones, approximately 80% of them singletons. Sequenced: peripheral blood. These receptors originate from an elderly woman in a cohort sampled during active or convalescent COVID-19.

The J gene is TRBJ1-1, the V gene TRBV19; 7 bases align to TRBD1. Trimming cost V 1 base and J 1 base; bases outside gene matches: 3. CDR1 and CDR2 (germline): LNHDA, SQIVND (reference sequence). CDR3 length: 15 residues. CDR3 loop: CASSIGRGANTEAFF. CDR3 DNA: TGTGCCAGTAGTATAGGCAGGGGGGCGAACACTGAAGCTTTCTTT.

This sequence joins TRBV28 and TRBJ2-7; TRBD1 matches 8 bases. The CDR3 is 15 residues long. The V gene end was trimmed by 6 bases and the J gene end by 5 bases; junction bases not matched to a gene: 12. The germline CDR1 and CDR2 sequences are MDHEN and SYDVKM. CDR3 amino acids: CASSPRGQVVHEQYV. CDR3 DNA sequence: TGTGCCAGCAGCCCACGGGGACAGGTAGTCCACGAGCAGTACGTC.

This chain joins TRBV2 and TRBJ2-5, with TRBD1 as a possible D gene (6 bases). Germline CDR1 and CDR2: SNHLY and FYNNEI. This CDR3 contains 16 residues. V lost 5 bases and J lost 5, with 21 bases in between. The chain's CDR3 is CASSSPFTGFEETQYF. Here the CDR3 DNA reads TGTGCCAGCAGTTCTCCCTTTACAGGGTTTGAGGAGACCCAGTACTTC.

In its sample, this clone was seen many times. The rearrangement uses TRBV6-5 and TRBJ2-2; D possibly corresponds to TRBD2 (5 bases). The germline V gene encodes CDR1 MNHEY and CDR2 SVGAGI. The V end was cut by 5 bases, the J end by 4 bases, with 14 bases between. The CDR3 length is 15 residues. CDR3 coding DNA: TGTGCCAGCAGTCCGGGGTTAATGGGCACCGGGGAGCTGTTTTTT. Encoded protein: CASSPGLMGTGELFF.

The chain combines TRBV7-3 with TRBJ2-3; 12 bases agree with TRBD2. The germline V gene encodes CDR1 SGHTA and CDR2 FQGTGA. The CDR3 length is 18 residues. J was trimmed by 2 bases and V by 0 bases; bases with no gene match: 6. The CDR3 DNA is TGTGCCAGCAGCTTAACGTCCCTAGCGGGGGGGCCCACAGATACGCAGTATTTT. Amino acid sequence: CASSLTSLAGGPTDTQYF.

This chain links TRBV6-5 with TRBJ1-6; D is unresolved. CDR3 length: 15 amino acids. Germline lookup yields CDR1 MNHEY and CDR2 SVGAGI. Trimming removed 6 bases from V and 2 bases from J, with 11 bases in between. CDR3 protein: CASSPVGAYNSPLHF. As DNA, the CDR3 is TGTGCCAGCAGCCCCGTGGGAGCCTATAATTCACCCCTCCACTTT.

The chain links TRBV28 to TRBJ1-1; 9 bases fit TRBD1. Germline CDR1 reads MDHEN; CDR2 reads SYDVKM. The CDR3 extends over 15 amino acids. The V segment lost 6 bases and the J segment 6 bases; nucleotides outside the gene matches: 11. The chain's CDR3 is CASRVQGADSAEAFF. The CDR3 DNA reads TGTGCCAGCAGAGTACAGGGGGCGGATTCCGCTGAAGCTTTCTTT.

The chain is built from TRBV7-2 and TRBJ1-1; the D is unclear. Per the germline V gene, CDR1 is SGHTA and CDR2 is FQGNSA. Trimming stripped 3 bases from V and 5 bases from J, with 10 bases between. CDR3 size: 13 residues. The CDR3 loop reads CASSFGQRTEAFF. The CDR3 coding sequence is TGTGCCAGCAGCTTCGGTCAGCGGACTGAAGCTTTCTTT. Variable domain in full (rest from reference TRBV7-2 and TRBJ1-1): GAGVSQSPSNKVTEKGKDVELRCDPISGHTALYWYRQSLGQGLEFLIYFQGNSAPDKSGLPSDRFSAERTGGSVSTLTIQRTQQEDSAVYLCASSFGQRTEAFFGQGTRLTVV.

V usage is TRBV19 and J usage is TRBJ2-2, with D maybe TRBD2 (5 bases). CDR3 length: 14 residues. Germline assignment: CDR1 LNHDA and CDR2 SQIVND (reference sequence). V was pared by 8 bases and J by 3 bases, with 13 bases between. The CDR3 DNA is TGTGCCAGTCGCTCGGGAACGCACACCGGGGAGCTGTTTTTT. This translates into CASRSGTHTGELFF.

The V gene is TRBV7-2, the J gene TRBJ2-4, with 9 bases lining up with TRBD1. Losses at the gene ends were 5 bases for V and 6 bases for J; bases not matched to a gene: 11. The CDR3 is 16 amino acids. Germline V gives CDR1 SGHTA, CDR2 FQGNSA. The CDR3 sequence: CASSLRVGTGRNIQYF. CDR3 bases: TGTGCCAGCAGCCTTAGGGTTGGGACAGGGAGAAACATTCAGTACTTC. The full variable domain, completed using reference TRBV7-2 and TRBJ2-4, is GAGVSQSPSNKVTEKGKDVELRCDPISGHTALYWYRQSLGQGLEFLIYFQGNSAPDKSGLPSDRFSAERTGGSVSTLTIQRTQQEDSAVYLCASSLRVGTGRNIQYFGAGTRLSVL.

This rearrangement joins TRBV28 to TRBJ2-7; D might be TRBD1 (5 bases). Germline V gene lookup returns CDR1 MDHEN and CDR2 SYDVKM. V was pared by 6 bases and J by 3 bases, with 12 bases between. The CDR3 totals 13 residues. The CDR3 bases are TGTGCCAGCAGGGGTCAGGGTCTCTACGAGCAGTACGTC. Residues: CASRGQGLYEQYV.

This chain uses TRBV6-5 with TRBJ2-7; 10 bases fit TRBD1. CDR3 length: 14 residues. Germline CDR1 and CDR2: MNHEY and SVGAGI. J lost 5 bases, V lost 6 bases, and 7 bases had no gene match. CDR3 protein: CASRPGQGYHEQYF. The CDR3 DNA follows: TGTGCCAGCAGACCGGGACAGGGGTACCACGAGCAGTACTTC.

This clone was observed a few times. The chain has TRBV9 and TRBJ2-3, with TRBD2 matching over 9 bases. The CDR3 runs 18 residues. The ends lost 0 bases at V and 4 bases at J; junction bases unmatched: 12. Germline-derived CDR1 and CDR2 are SGDLS and YYNGEE. The CDR3 is CASSVATSGGPWADTQYF. As DNA, the CDR3 is TGTGCCAGCAGCGTAGCTACGAGCGGGGGGCCGTGGGCAGATACGCAGTATTTT. The whole variable domain, filled in from reference TRBV9 and TRBJ2-3, reads DSGVTQTPKHLITATGQRVTLRCSPRSGDLSVYWYQQSLDQGLQFLIQYYNGEERAKGNILERFSAQQFPDLHSELNLSSLELGDSALYFCASSVATSGGPWADTQYFGPGTRLTVL.

V gene TRBV9 combines with J gene TRBJ2-5; D perhaps matches TRBD2 (6 bases). V was pared by 0 bases and J by 9 bases, with 18 bases between. Germline CDR1 and CDR2: SGDLS and YYNGEE. This CDR3 is built from 15 residues. In nucleotides, the CDR3 is TGTGCCAGCAGCGTAGGGCTAGCGTTTGGCGAGGCCCAGTACTTC. Translation: CASSVGLAFGEAQYF. Full variable domain (remainder filled in from reference TRBV9 and TRBJ2-5): DSGVTQTPKHLITATGQRVTLRCSPRSGDLSVYWYQQSLDQGLQFLIQYYNGEERAKGNILERFSAQQFPDLHSELNLSSLELGDSALYFCASSVGLAFGEAQYFGPGTRLLVL.

Of note for this clone: Germline and junction disagree at one end, which may indicate a read error. The chain employs TRBV18 and TRBJ2-7, with a weak D call TRBD1 (6 bases). Germline CDR1 and CDR2: KGHSH and LQKENI. This CDR3 spans 16 amino acids. In DNA form, the CDR3 reads TGTGCCAGCACACCCACGACAGGCCGAGGCTCCTACGAGCAGTACTTC. Its protein product is CASTPTTGRGSYEQYF. The whole variable domain, remainder taken from reference TRBV18 and TRBJ2-7, is NAGVMQNPRHLVRRRGQEARLRCSPMKGHSHVYWYRQLPEEGLKFMVYLQKENIIDESGMPKERFSAEFPKEGPSILRIQQVVRGDSAAYFCASTPTTGRGSYEQYFGPGTRLTVT.

A few counts support this clone. The rearrangement links TRBV10-3 to TRBJ2-3, with 9 bases fitting TRBD2. Germline assignment: CDR1 ENHRY and CDR2 SYGVKD. V was pared by 5 bases and J by 3 bases, with 3 bases of the junction left unmatched. This CDR3 contains 14 residues. The CDR3 is CAISLAGATDTQYF. The CDR3 region has the DNA TGTGCCATCAGTTTAGCGGGGGCGACAGATACGCAGTATTTT.

The chain recombines TRBV15 with TRBJ2-5, with 7 bases aligning to TRBD1. Germline V lookup: CDR1 LNHNV, CDR2 YYDKDF (reference sequence). V dropped 2 bases and J dropped 5; count of bases not matched to a gene: 11. The CDR3 loop spans 16 amino acids. The CDR3 nucleotides are TGTGCCACCAGCAGATACAGGGGCTTTGGTAAGGAGACCCAGTACTTC. Protein: CATSRYRGFGKETQYF.

This chain links TRBV5-4 with TRBJ2-3, with 10 nucleotides matching TRBD1. The CDR3 is made up of 16 amino acids. Trimming cost V 3 bases and J 2 bases; bases outside gene matches: 6. Germline values: CDR1 SGHNT, CDR2 YYREEE (reference sequence). CDR3 bases: TGTGCCAGCAGCTCTGGCGGGACAGGGGACACAGATACGCAGTATTTT. Protein: CASSSGGTGDTDTQYF.

The chain joins TRBV30 to TRBJ1-6; D possibly corresponds to TRBD1 (6 bases). CDR1 GTSNPN and CDR2 SVGIG come from the germline V gene (reference sequence). V lost 2 bases and J 10 bases, leaving 12 bases between the germline ends. This CDR3 is built from 13 residues. CDR3 sequence (DNA): TGTGCCTGGAGTAGAGCAGGGGCCTCACCCCTCCACTTT. Translated: CAWSRAGASPLHF.